One sample yielded the 16 T cell receptor beta chains listed below, sequenced in a study of T cell repertoires in ileal Crohn's disease. TCRdb's copy holds only in-frame clones and misses some; the assay was immunoSEQ multiplex PCR. This repertoire shows approximately 15,000 clones, around 80% found once; its top ten account for around 4.1%. Time point denoted: neoterminal ileum biopsy at postoperative endoscopy, about 6 months after surgery. The sequencing sample was made of ileal tissue. The source of these receptors is an adult with Crohn's disease.

CDR3 DNA: TGTGCCAGCAGTTTCGAGTTTCGACAGGCGGGTGGCTACACCTTC. Translating it yields CASSFEFRQAGGYTF. The chain recombines TRBV6-5 with TRBJ1-2, with D possibly matching TRBD1 (6 bases). The V gene lost 4 bases and the J gene lost 7 bases, with 19 bases spanning the gap. This CDR3 has 15 amino acids. Germline V gives CDR1 MNHEY, CDR2 SVGAGI.

The V call is TRBV7-2, the J call TRBJ1-1; maybe TRBD1 (5 bases). V lost 1 base, J lost 0 bases, and 12 bases lay in between. CDR1 SGHTA and CDR2 FQGNSA come from the germline V gene. This CDR3 region has 16 residues. The DNA for the CDR3 is TGTGCCAGCAGCTTAGGTCTGGGGGAATTGAACACTGAAGCTTTCTTT. Translation gives CASSLGLGELNTEAFF.

This chain connects TRBV9 to TRBJ1-3; possibly TRBD1 for D (5 bases). The CDR3 contains 14 residues. The germline CDR1 and CDR2 sequences are SGDLS and YYNGEE. The V gene lost 3 bases and the J gene lost 2 bases, with 9 bases spanning the gap. The chain's CDR3 is CASSGVGAGNTIYF. Written as DNA, the CDR3 is TGTGCCAGCAGCGGTGTAGGGGCTGGAAACACCATATATTTT.

The genes are TRBV5-1 and TRBJ1-2; D gene uncertain. V was shortened by 4 bases and J by 2 bases, with 12 bases between the two germline ends. CDR1 is SGHRS, CDR2 YFSETQ, per germline. CDR3 size: 14 residues. In DNA, the CDR3 is TGCGCCAGCAGCCCCCGGACGGGAAACTATGGCTACACCTTC. Amino acid sequence: CASSPRTGNYGYTF.

J is TRBJ2-2 and V is TRBV5-1; no clear D gene. V lost 0 bases and J 1 base, leaving 4 bases between the germline ends. CDR1 is SGHRS, CDR2 YFSETQ, per germline. The CDR3 covers 14 residues. CDR3 sequence (DNA): TGCGCCAGCAGCTTGGACGGGAACACCGGGGAGCTGTTTTTT. As protein: CASSLDGNTGELFF.

In this sample, this clone turned up a few times. CDR3 DNA: TGTGCCAGCAGCATTTGGCGGGACCCCTACGAGCAGTACTTC. Protein: CASSIWRDPYEQYF. The rearrangement joins TRBV21-1 to TRBJ2-7; TRBD2 was called by the table and not checked on the DNA. TRBV21-1 is described as a pseudogene. This CDR3 is 14 amino acids long.

Concerning this clone: The junction does not match germline at one end; this may be a read error. The V and J genes are TRBV6-5 and TRBJ2-4, with D tentatively TRBD1 or TRBD2 (6 bases each). Germline assignment: CDR1 MNHEY and CDR2 SVGAGI. This CDR3 contains 14 residues. The CDR3 region has the DNA TGTGCCAGCAGTCCAAGGGGGGCCAGAAACATTCAGTACTTC. Translating it yields CASSPRGARNIQYF.

This chain uses TRBV5-6 with TRBJ2-2; tentatively, D is TRBD1 (5 bases). Germline V CDR1 and CDR2: SGHDT, YYEEEE. There are 15 residues in the CDR3. V was trimmed by 2 bases and J by 3 bases, leaving 11 bases between them. Here the CDR3 reads CASSFPRVDTGELFF. CDR3 in DNA: TGTGCCAGCAGCTTCCCCAGGGTGGACACCGGGGAGCTGTTTTTT.

This clone was picked up a small number of times. V gene TRBV10-3 combines with J gene TRBJ1-2; D is perhaps TRBD1 (5 bases). The CDR3 runs 14 residues. The V end was cut by 7 bases, the J end by 7 bases, with 19 bases between. CDR1 ENHRY and CDR2 SYGVKD come from the germline V gene. CDR3 DNA: TGTGCCATCACCAGGGACGGCCCTGAAGTTGGCTACACCTTC. It translates to CAITRDGPEVGYTF.

The rearrangement uses TRBV19 and TRBJ1-1, with TRBD1 identical over 10 bases. The CDR3 loop spans 17 amino acids. V shed 3 bases and J 0 bases; nucleotides not matched to a gene: 7. CDR1 LNHDA and CDR2 SQIVND come from the germline V gene (reference sequence). Written as DNA, the CDR3 is TGTGCCAGTAGTATTTCCGGGACAGGGGTAATGAACACTGAAGCTTTCTTT. Translating it yields CASSISGTGVMNTEAFF. Supplemented by reference TRBV19 and TRBJ1-1, the full variable domain reads DGGITQSPKYLFRKEGQNVTLSCEQNLNHDAMYWYRQDPGQGLRLIYYSQIVNDFQKGDIAEGYSVSREKKESFPLTVTSAQKNPTAFYLCASSISGTGVMNTEAFFGQGTRLTVV.

A few counts support this clone. This chain joins TRBV6-6 and TRBJ1-4; no firm D call. Germline V CDR1 and CDR2: MNHNY, SVGAGI (reference sequence). Trimming removed 6 bases at V and 5 bases at J, with 16 bases between. The CDR3 length is 15 residues. The CDR3 nucleotides are TGTGCCAGCAGACCCCGGACGGGGATCAATGAAAAACTGTTTTTT. Encoded protein: CASRPRTGINEKLFF.

In this sample, this clone turned up once. V gene TRBV5-5 combines with J gene TRBJ2-1; the match to TRBD2 covers 10 bases. The CDR3 is 15 amino acids. Trimming removed 2 bases from V and 9 bases from J; junction bases left unmatched: 8. CDR1 is SGHKS and CDR2 is YYEKEE in the germline V gene (reference sequence). Here the CDR3 DNA reads TGTGCCAGCAGCTTAATAAGCGGGGGGGCCGGTGAGCAGTTCTTC. Translating gives CASSLISGGAGEQFF.

The chain joins TRBV27 to TRBJ2-7; 8 nucleotides agree with TRBD1. This CDR3 is built from 13 residues. Germline values: CDR1 MNHEY, CDR2 SMNVEV (reference sequence). V lost 6 bases and J lost 2; bases outside the gene matches: 3. The CDR3 region is CASRLQGAYEQYF. The DNA of the CDR3 is TGTGCCAGCAGGCTACAGGGGGCCTACGAGCAGTACTTC.

The chain carries TRBV7-3 and TRBJ2-1; 9 nucleotides match TRBD2. Germline V lookup: CDR1 SGHTA, CDR2 FQGTGA. J was trimmed by 7 bases and V by 3 bases; bases with no gene match: 4. The CDR3 extends over 14 amino acids. CDR3 protein: CASSLRGGRNEQFF. The CDR3 DNA is TGTGCCAGCAGCTTGCGGGGGGGCCGGAATGAGCAGTTCTTC.

This clone was recorded a few times. This rearrangement joins TRBV5-8 to TRBJ2-1; D is unclear. The CDR3 has 15 amino acids. Germline V gene lookup returns CDR1 SGHTS and CDR2 YDEGEE. V shed 0 bases and J shed 2 bases, with 9 bases lying between them. The CDR3 reads CASSLVGSPYNEQFF. CDR3 sequence (DNA): TGTGCCAGCAGCTTGGTGGGAAGCCCCTACAATGAGCAGTTCTTC.

The chain carries TRBV30 and TRBJ2-3, with 9 bases aligning to TRBD1. From germline, CDR1 is GTSNPN and CDR2 SVGIG (reference sequence). The ends lost 3 bases at V and 5 bases at J; junction bases unmatched: 9. The CDR3 length is 15 residues. The CDR3 nucleotides read TGTGCCTGGAGCGCAGGACAGGGGACGGGAGATACGCAGTATTTT. Its translation: CAWSAGQGTGDTQYF.